The clone carrying this T cell receptor beta chain turned up a few times. Antigen unknown. The V gene's germline CDR1 is MGHRA and CDR2 YSYEKL. CDR3 length equals 16 residues. Trimming stripped 4 bases from V and 3 bases from J, with 16 bases between. The sample is drawn from a study of identical twins. Study-level results: Models came in too low on out-of-frame TCR alpha sharing in monozygotic twins. Insertions ran lower in abundant cord blood beta clonotypes, though not in memory repertoires.

In TCRdb, the 5' RACE reads were re-called with MiXCR into one record per CDR3 protein. The sample holds 400,000 to 500,000 distinct CDR3 sequences, around an eighth seen once. Another study also made use of these data, one on yellow fever vaccine responses in identical twins. Turning to that study: Twins' vaccine T cell responses reportedly seemed partly convergent and partly personalized.

The V and J genes are TRBV4-1 and TRBJ2-1; D remains ambiguous. Sequenced material: CD4+ T cells sorted from blood. The clonotype comes from a young woman in good health. For the CDR3, the DNA is TGCGCCAGCAGCCTAATGAATGGAAGAGACTACAATGAGCAGTTCTTC. This sequence encodes CASSLMNGRDYNEQFF.